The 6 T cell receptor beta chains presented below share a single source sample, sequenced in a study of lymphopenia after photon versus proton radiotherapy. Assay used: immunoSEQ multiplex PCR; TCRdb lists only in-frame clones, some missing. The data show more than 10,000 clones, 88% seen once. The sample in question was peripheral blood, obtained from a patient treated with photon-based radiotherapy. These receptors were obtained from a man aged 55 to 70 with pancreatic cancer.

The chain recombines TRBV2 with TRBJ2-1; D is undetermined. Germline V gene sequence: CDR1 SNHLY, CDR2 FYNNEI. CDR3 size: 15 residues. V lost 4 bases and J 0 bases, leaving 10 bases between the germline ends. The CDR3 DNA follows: TGTGCCAGCAGTGGGTTCGGAAGCTCCTACAATGAGCAGTTCTTC. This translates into CASSGFGSSYNEQFF.

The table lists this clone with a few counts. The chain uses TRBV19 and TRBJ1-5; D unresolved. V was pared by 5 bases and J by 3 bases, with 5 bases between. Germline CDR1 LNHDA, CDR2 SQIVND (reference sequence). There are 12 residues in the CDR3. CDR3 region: CASSLYNQPQHF. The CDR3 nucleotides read TGTGCCAGTAGTCTATACAATCAGCCCCAGCATTTT.

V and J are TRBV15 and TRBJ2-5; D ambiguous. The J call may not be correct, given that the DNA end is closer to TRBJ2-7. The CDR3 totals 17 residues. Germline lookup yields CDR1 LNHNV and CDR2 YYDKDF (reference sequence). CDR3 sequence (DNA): TGTGCCACCAGCAGAGATAGGATGGGCAATTGGGGTTACGAGCAGTACTTC. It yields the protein CATSRDRMGNWGYEQYF.

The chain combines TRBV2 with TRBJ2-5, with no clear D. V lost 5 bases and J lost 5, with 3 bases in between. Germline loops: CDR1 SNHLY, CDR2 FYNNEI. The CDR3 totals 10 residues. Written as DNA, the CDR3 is TGTGCCAGCAGTAGGGAGACCCAGTACTTC. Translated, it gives CASSRETQYF.

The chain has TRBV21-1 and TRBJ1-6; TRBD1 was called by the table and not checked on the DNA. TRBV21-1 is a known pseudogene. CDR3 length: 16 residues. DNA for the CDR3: TGTGCCAGCGGGCGCGTGAGACAGGTCGGTAATTCACCCCTCCACTTT. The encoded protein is CASGRVRQVGNSPLHF.

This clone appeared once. CDR3 nucleotides: TGTGCCAGCAGCCAAGATCTAGCGGGGGGCCTCAGTAAAGAGACCCAGTACTTC. Translated, it gives CASSQDLAGGLSKETQYF. The chain is built from TRBV4-2 and TRBJ2-5, with 11 bases identical to TRBD2. V shed 0 bases and J 3 bases; nucleotides not matched to a gene: 9. Germline CDR1 is LGHNA and CDR2 is YNFKEQ. The length of the CDR3 is 18 residues.